These T cell receptor beta chains were read from a single sample in a study of identical twins' blood T cells. TCRdb reprocessed the 5' RACE reads via MiXCR and lists one record per CDR3 protein. This table has around 380,000 distinct CDR3 sequences, approximately 30% appearing once. The sequenced sample consisted of PBMCs. Source of these receptors: a woman aged 18 to 50 in good health. CDR3s include the opening cysteine and the closing phenylalanine or tryptophan. The D gene is left open where the match is weak. The size entry is marked missing in some rows and otherwise reads once, few, many or a size class.

D: -
J: TRBJ1-1
V: TRBV6-2/TRBV6-3
size: many
DNA: TGTGCCAGCAGTTACTCGAAATCTGCTTTCTTT
CDR3: CASSYSKSAFF

D: -
J: TRBJ1-1
V: TRBV3-1
size: many
DNA: TGTGCCAGCAGCCCGTCCGGGGCAGAAGCTTTCTTT
CDR3: CASSPSGAEAFF

D: -
J: TRBJ1-2
V: TRBV12-3/TRBV12-4
size: -
DNA: TGTGCCAGCAGTTTTGAGCGAGGAAGGGGCTACACCTTC
CDR3: CASSFERGRGYTF

D: TRBD1
J: TRBJ1-5
V: TRBV27
size: few
DNA: TGTGCCAGCAGTTTACGCCCATACGGACAGGGTCTCCAGCCCCAGCATTTT
CDR3: CASSLRPYGQGLQPQHF

D: -
J: TRBJ1-1
V: TRBV5-1
size: few
DNA: TGCGCCAGCAGGAACGGGCTTGAGCCTGGCACTGAAGCTTTCTTT
CDR3: CASRNGLEPGTEAFF

D: -
J: TRBJ2-1
V: TRBV10-3
size: many
DNA: TGTGCCATCAGTGAGTCTGCCAAGATATACAATGAGCAGTTCTTC
CDR3: CAISESAKIYNEQFF

D: -
J: TRBJ1-2
V: TRBV5-1
size: many
DNA: TGCGCCAGCAGTTCCCTAGCCTATGGCTACACCTTC
CDR3: CASSSLAYGYTF

D: -
J: TRBJ2-1
V: TRBV7-9
size: many
DNA: TGTGCCAGCAGCCAAGAATTGCATGAGCAGTTCTTC
CDR3: CASSQELHEQFF

D: -
J: TRBJ2-3
V: TRBV12-3/TRBV12-4
size: many
DNA: TGTGCCAGCAGCCTTACGAGGACAGATACGCAGTATTTT
CDR3: CASSLTRTDTQYF

D: -
J: TRBJ2-7
V: TRBV20-1
size: once
DNA: TGCAGTGCTCTAACACCCGGCGGTCACGAGCAGTACTTC
CDR3: CSALTPGGHEQYF

D: -
J: TRBJ2-2
V: TRBV7-9
size: few
DNA: TGTGCCAGCAGCTTAGCAGTAACCTCCGGGGAGCTGTTTTTT
CDR3: CASSLAVTSGELFF

D: TRBD2
J: TRBJ2-1
V: TRBV9
size: many
DNA: TGTGCCAGCAGCCCCTCCTTAGCGGGAGATGAGCAGTTCTTC
CDR3: CASSPSLAGDEQFF

D: -
J: TRBJ2-3
V: TRBV20-1
size: many
DNA: TGCAGTGCTAGGGTGACAGCTCGCACAGATACGCAGTATTTT
CDR3: CSARVTARTDTQYF

D: -
J: TRBJ2-3
V: TRBV29-1
size: -
DNA: TGCAGCGTTGTAAAAAGCTCAGATACGCAGTATTTT
CDR3: CSVVKSSDTQYF

D: -
J: TRBJ2-3
V: TRBV29-1
size: -
DNA: TGCAGCGTTCCTGAGTCTAGCACAGATACGCAGTATTTT
CDR3: CSVPESSTDTQYF

D: -
J: TRBJ2-7
V: TRBV28
size: -
DNA: TGTGCCAGCAATCCCCCCGGAACCTACGAGCAGTACTTC
CDR3: CASNPPGTYEQYF